These 31 T cell receptor beta chains came from one sample sequenced in a study of human T cells and chemical hapten exposure. As to treatment: therapeutic diphenylcyclopropenone sensitization with weekly scalp DPC. It was the library that attached unique molecular identifiers to individual cDNA molecules. TCRdb recomputed calls from the reads with MiXCR, one row per CDR3 protein. The sample lists 2,000 to 2,500 distinct CDR3 sequences; roughly half were seen once. Sequencing was performed on whole blood, taken before DPC sensitization or 2, 6, or about 24 weeks after (not recorded which). These receptors originate from an adult with alopecia areata. Some clones in this sample may be carry-over from other donors' samples. This table probably holds off-target reads from a library built for another chain.

This clonotype occurred a few times. V is TRBV5-4 and J is TRBJ2-5; 9 positions match TRBD2. This CDR3 region has 16 residues. The germline V gene has CDR1 SGHNT and CDR2 YYREEE (reference sequence). V was clipped by 4 bases and J by 5 bases; unmatched bases: 12. The CDR3: CASSRRAGGPGETQYF. The CDR3 bases are TGTGCCAGCAGCCGGAGGGCGGGAGGGCCAGGGGAGACCCAGTACTTC. Based on the CDR3 plus reference TRBV5-4 and TRBJ2-5, the full variable domain is ETGVTQSPTHLIKTRGQQVTLRCSSQSGHNTVSWYQQALGQGPQFIFQYYREEENGRGNFPPRFSGLQFPNYSSELNVNALELDDSALYLCASSRRAGGPGETQYFGPGTRLLVL.

This clonotype showed up just a few times. The chain recombines TRBV3-1 with TRBJ2-7, with D uncertain. Trimming stripped 0 bases from V and 7 bases from J, with 13 bases between. The CDR3 consists of 14 residues. Germline V gives CDR1 LGHDT, CDR2 YNNKEL (reference sequence). In nucleotides, the CDR3 is TGTGCCAGCAGCCAAGATCTTGCAGGAAGGGAGCAGTACTTC. Protein sequence: CASSQDLAGREQYF.

A single count supports this clonotype. The chain couples TRBV14 to TRBJ2-7; D is unclear. This CDR3 is 12 amino acids long. The V gene lost 4 bases and the J gene lost 4 bases, with 8 bases spanning the gap. CDR1 SGHDN and CDR2 FVKESK come from the germline V gene. In nucleotides, the CDR3 is TGTGCCAGCAGCCTAGGAAGGTACGAGCAGTACTTC. Translation: CASSLGRYEQYF.

This clonotype appeared a few times. V usage is TRBV13 and J usage is TRBJ2-3, with 8 bases lining up with TRBD2. CDR3 length: 15 residues. V lost 1 base, J lost 6 bases, and 6 bases stayed unmatched. The germline V gene encodes CDR1 PRHDT and CDR2 FYEKMQ (reference sequence). The CDR3, as DNA: TGTGCCAGCAGCTTAGAACCCGGGAGGGCCGATACGCAGTATTTT. It specifies CASSLEPGRADTQYF.

This chain joins TRBV2 and TRBJ1-4; no clear D gene. Germline V CDR1 and CDR2: SNHLY, FYNNEI. Trimming removed 3 bases at V and 0 bases at J, with 17 bases between. The CDR3 extends over 18 amino acids. CDR3 loop: CASSEVGGSYTTNEKLFF. DNA of the CDR3: TGTGCCAGCAGTGAGGTTGGCGGCAGTTACACAACTAATGAAAAACTGTTTTTT.

This clonotype was counted between two and nine times. This sequence joins TRBV7-2 and TRBJ2-2; the D is unclear. V dropped 1 base and J dropped 1 base, with 7 bases sitting between them. Germline CDR1 reads SGHTA; CDR2 reads FQGNSA. The CDR3 runs to 15 residues. DNA for the CDR3: TGTGCCAGCAGCTTAGAATCCAGGAACACCGGGGAGCTGTTTTTT. Translation gives CASSLESRNTGELFF.

This chain connects TRBV10-3 to TRBJ2-5; D unresolved. V was shortened by 6 bases and J by 5 bases, with 10 bases between the two germline ends. This CDR3 comprises 12 residues. The germline V gene has CDR1 ENHRY and CDR2 SYGVKD. In nucleotides, the CDR3 is TGTGCCATCAGGGGCCTCGAGGAGACCCAGTACTTC. Protein: CAIRGLEETQYF.

The chain carries TRBV5-1 and TRBJ2-7, with 12 bases matching TRBD1. V lost 3 bases, J lost 6 bases, and 7 bases stayed unmatched. Germline V gene sequence: CDR1 SGHRS, CDR2 YFSETQ. This CDR3 is 15 amino acids long. The CDR3 DNA follows: TGCGCCAGCAGCTCCACCGGGACAGGGGGCTTCGAGCAGTACTTC. Residues: CASSSTGTGGFEQYF.

The rearrangement links TRBV20-1 to TRBJ1-2; D unclear. Germline V gene lookup returns CDR1 DFQATT and CDR2 SNEGSKA (reference sequence). This CDR3 comprises 13 residues. The V end lost 0 bases, the J end lost 2 bases, and 7 bases lay between the germline ends. The CDR3 here is CSARDWRNYGYTF. CDR3 DNA: TGCAGTGCTAGAGATTGGAGAAACTATGGCTACACCTTC.

There are a few counts of this clonotype. V usage is TRBV24-1 and J usage is TRBJ2-1; the match to TRBD2 covers 10 bases. This CDR3 comprises 16 residues. Germline V gene sequence: CDR1 KGHDR, CDR2 SFDVKD. The junction had 7 bases not matched to a gene; V was cut back by 3 bases and J by 6 bases. In DNA, the CDR3 is TGTGCCACCAGTGATCCGGGACTAGCGTCAAGCAATGAGCAGTTCTTC. Its protein product is CATSDPGLASSNEQFF.

The CDR3 here is CASSLSRRLAGAGANVLTF. CDR3 sequence (DNA): TGCGCCAGCAGCTTGTCCCGGAGACTAGCGGGAGCTGGGGCCAACGTCCTGACTTTC. J is TRBJ2-6 and V is TRBV5-1; 12 positions match TRBD2. Unmatched junction bases numbered 7, after V lost 1 base and J lost 2 bases. Germline CDR1 reads SGHRS; CDR2 reads YFSETQ. The CDR3 totals 19 residues.

This rearrangement joins TRBV18 to TRBJ2-3; TRBD1 matches 7 bases. V dropped 4 bases and J dropped 2; count of bases not matched to a gene: 6. The CDR3 contains 15 residues. Germline V gives CDR1 KGHSH, CDR2 LQKENI. The CDR3 sequence is CASSLRQGHTDTQYF. The DNA of the CDR3 is TGTGCCAGCTCACTAAGACAGGGTCACACAGATACGCAGTATTTT.

In its sample, this clonotype was seen a few times. CDR3 region: CASRSLLLTGDTEAFF. The CDR3 DNA sequence: TGCGCCAGCAGATCCCTCCTCCTTACAGGGGACACTGAAGCTTTCTTT. The chain combines TRBV5-1 with TRBJ1-1; the match to TRBD1 covers 7 bases. This CDR3 region has 16 residues. V dropped 5 bases and J dropped 3; count of bases not matched to a gene: 13. CDR1 and CDR2 from the germline V gene are SGHRS and YFSETQ.

This chain connects TRBV20-1 to TRBJ2-7, with D perhaps TRBD1 (5 bases). Germline V gene lookup returns CDR1 DFQATT and CDR2 SNEGSKA (reference sequence). V was trimmed by 1 base and J by 5 bases, leaving 18 bases between them. This CDR3 comprises 15 residues. In DNA, the CDR3 is TGCAGTGCTAGAGGGCTCGGATCAGGGAAGGACGAGCAGTACTTC. Residues: CSARGLGSGKDEQYF.

This chain joins TRBV5-1 and TRBJ2-5, with TRBD1 matching 9 bases. Germline values: CDR1 SGHRS, CDR2 YFSETQ. Unmatched junction bases numbered 7, after V lost 2 bases and J lost 2 bases. This CDR3 is 16 amino acids long. The CDR3 DNA reads as TGCGCCAGCAGCTTACCGGGACAGGGACCTCAAGAGACCCAGTACTTC. The encoded protein is CASSLPGQGPQETQYF.

The V gene is TRBV25-1, the J gene TRBJ1-1; 9 nucleotides agree with TRBD1. J gave up 8 bases and V 3 bases, and 7 bases lay outside the gene matches. Germline V CDR1 and CDR2: MGHDK, SYGVNS. The CDR3 consists of 14 residues. CDR3 in amino acids: CASSETGGTREAFF. CDR3 bases: TGTGCCAGCAGTGAGACAGGGGGGACGCGAGAAGCTTTCTTT.

The rearrangement links TRBV12-3 or TRBV12-4 to TRBJ2-5; TRBD2 is a possible D gene (6 bases). The V gene lost 8 bases and the J gene lost 2 bases, with 12 bases spanning the gap. The length of the CDR3 is 13 residues. In DNA, the CDR3 is TGTGCCAGCCGGGCTAGCGCGCAAGAGACCCAGTACTTC. Translation: CASRASAQETQYF.

V is TRBV3-1 and J is TRBJ2-2; D is possibly TRBD1 or TRBD2 (5 bases each). Germline V CDR1 and CDR2: LGHDT, YNNKEL (reference sequence). The length of the CDR3 is 14 residues. Trimming left V 7 bases short and J 4 bases short, with 13 bases between. The CDR3 DNA reads TGTGCCAGCAAATTGGCAGGGAGCACCGGGGAGCTGTTTTTT. Translated: CASKLAGSTGELFF.

This clonotype came up a few times. The CDR3 DNA sequence: TGTGCCAGCACAGGCCCTTACAATGAGCAGTTCTTC. Amino acids: CASTGPYNEQFF. This chain uses TRBV6-6 with TRBJ2-1; D remains unclear. Germline assignment: CDR1 MNHNY and CDR2 SVGAGI (reference sequence). The CDR3 spans 12 residues. The germline V and J ends were trimmed by 7 bases and 4 bases, with 8 bases remaining between them.

The V gene is TRBV10-2, the J gene TRBJ2-1, with 9 bases identical to TRBD2. The CDR3 is made up of 14 amino acids. Germline V gene sequence: CDR1 WSHSY, CDR2 SAAADI. Trimming cost V 6 bases and J 7 bases; bases outside gene matches: 7. The CDR3 reads CASRKTSGPNEQFF. DNA of the CDR3: TGCGCCAGCAGAAAGACTAGCGGACCGAATGAGCAGTTCTTC.

Only a few counts were recorded for this clonotype. The chain carries TRBV7-9 and TRBJ2-1; TRBD1 agrees at 10 bases. This CDR3 has 16 amino acids. With 5 bases clipped from V and 4 bases from J, the junction kept 8 bases outside the gene matches. The germline gives CDR1 SEHNR, CDR2 FQNEAQ (reference sequence). CDR3 amino acids: CASSPRGDRGYNEQFF. In DNA form, the CDR3 reads TGTGCCAGCAGCCCGAGGGGGGACAGGGGATACAATGAGCAGTTCTTC.

This clonotype occurred once. The chain is built from TRBV19 and TRBJ2-5; D uncertain. This CDR3 comprises 13 residues. Germline assignment: CDR1 LNHDA and CDR2 SQIVND (reference sequence). Trimming removed 6 bases from V and 1 base from J, with 9 bases in between. The CDR3 protein is CASSSTFQETQYF. CDR3 DNA: TGTGCCAGTAGCTCAACGTTCCAAGAGACCCAGTACTTC.

The chain uses TRBV5-1 and TRBJ2-1; D gene uncertain. V was cut by 0 bases and J by 7 bases, with 14 bases left in between. The CDR3 has 15 residues. Germline V lookup: CDR1 SGHRS, CDR2 YFSETQ. The CDR3 DNA follows: TGCGCCAGCAGCTTGGATATAGGATTATCGAATGAGCAGTTCTTC. Amino acids: CASSLDIGLSNEQFF.

This rearrangement joins TRBV5-1 to TRBJ2-3; D remains ambiguous. CDR1 is SGHRS, CDR2 YFSETQ, per germline. This CDR3 comprises 13 residues. Trimming cost V 0 bases and J 2 bases, with 4 bases left between them. DNA of the CDR3: TGCGCCAGCAGCTTGGAGCTCACAGATACGCAGTATTTT. Translating it yields CASSLELTDTQYF.

The chain carries TRBV2 and TRBJ2-2; D is ambiguous. The CDR3 has 14 amino acids. Per germline, CDR1 SNHLY and CDR2 FYNNEI. Trimming removed 6 bases from V and 4 bases from J, with 12 bases in between. The CDR3 DNA sequence: TGTGCCAGCAGACGGGCGCGTGGCACCGGGGAGCTGTTTTTT. Protein: CASRRARGTGELFF.

V usage is TRBV9 and J usage is TRBJ1-1, with TRBD1 matching 7 bases. CDR1 and CDR2 from the germline V gene are SGDLS and YYNGEE. The CDR3 is 9 residues long. The ends lost 8 bases at V and 10 bases at J; junction bases unmatched: 2. CDR3 nucleotide sequence: TGTGCCAGAAACAGGGGAGCTTTCTTT. Its protein is CARNRGAFF.

As DNA, the CDR3 is TGTGCCAGCAGCCGATACAGCGGGAGGGCCAATGAGCAGTTCTTC. Translation: CASSRYSGRANEQFF. The J gene is TRBJ2-1, the V gene TRBV7-2; 10 nucleotides align to TRBD2. V was clipped by 5 bases and J by 6 bases; unmatched bases: 7. The CDR3 is 15 amino acids. Germline V gene data show CDR1 as SGHTA and CDR2 as FQGNSA.

The rearrangement links TRBV5-4 to TRBJ2-3; 9 bases match TRBD1. Per the germline V gene, CDR1 is SGHNT and CDR2 is YYREEE (reference sequence). J lost 5 bases, V lost 3 bases, and 7 bases had no gene match. The CDR3 contains 15 residues. The CDR3 nucleotides read TGTGCCAGCAGCTATCCGGGACAGGGCAGAGATACGCAGTATTTT. Protein sequence: CASSYPGQGRDTQYF.

CDR3 loop: CASSPSGQPNNEQFF. For the CDR3, the DNA is TGTGCCAGCAGTCCCTCGGGACAGCCAAACAATGAGCAGTTCTTC. This chain links TRBV6-6 with TRBJ2-1; TRBD1 agrees at 7 bases. The germline CDR1 and CDR2 sequences are MNHNY and SVGAGI (reference sequence). V lost 5 bases and J lost 5; bases outside the gene matches: 9. CDR3 size: 15 residues.

The J gene is TRBJ2-2, the V gene TRBV3-1, with 8 nucleotides matching TRBD1. Per germline, CDR1 LGHDT and CDR2 YNNKEL (reference sequence). V shed 1 base and J 6 bases; nucleotides not matched to a gene: 10. The CDR3 has 17 amino acids. The CDR3 is CASSQAPRQGKSGELFF. The CDR3 DNA reads TGTGCCAGCAGCCAAGCCCCGAGACAGGGGAAGTCCGGGGAGCTGTTTTTT.

The chain combines TRBV19 with TRBJ2-1; TRBD2 is a possible D gene (5 bases). The CDR3 extends over 15 amino acids. CDR1 is LNHDA and CDR2 is SQIVND in the germline V gene (reference sequence). V was cut by 3 bases and J by 7 bases, with 16 bases left in between. This CDR3 reads CASSIEGSGWNEQFF. The CDR3 region has the DNA TGTGCCAGTAGTATTGAGGGCTCTGGTTGGAATGAGCAGTTCTTC. Supplemented by reference TRBV19 and TRBJ2-1, the full variable domain reads DGGITQSPKYLFRKEGQNVTLSCEQNLNHDAMYWYRQDPGQGLRLIYYSQIVNDFQKGDIAEGYSVSREKKESFPLTVTSAQKNPTAFYLCASSIEGSGWNEQFFGPGTRLTVL.